One sample yielded the 9 T cell receptor beta chains listed below, sequenced in a study of T cell responses to AZD1222 COVID-19 vaccine. Here immunoSEQ multiplex PCR was the method, and the copy in TCRdb shows in-frame clones only, minus some. Among roughly 180,000 clones, about 87% were seen once, and the ten largest hold under 3.5%. Sequencing used peripheral blood, obtained on day 0 of MenACWY control vaccination. These receptors came from an adult in good health.

The rearrangement links TRBV7-3 to TRBJ2-3, with 8 positions matching TRBD1. V gave up 4 bases and J gave up 4 bases; unmatched junction bases: 10. The germline V gene encodes CDR1 SGHTA and CDR2 FQGTGA. The CDR3 covers 16 residues. CDR3 in DNA: TGTGCCAGCAGCTATTCCCCGGACAGGGTGGCAGATACGCAGTATTTT. Residues: CASSYSPDRVADTQYF.

V gene TRBV7-2 combines with J gene TRBJ2-7; possibly TRBD2 for D (5 bases). The CDR3 is 13 residues long. CDR1 and CDR2 from the germline V gene are SGHTA and FQGNSA. With 5 bases removed from V and 3 bases from J, the gap between germline ends came to 11 bases. The CDR3 nucleotides read TGTGCCAGCAGCCCGGACTGGAACTACGAGCAGTACTTC. Protein sequence: CASSPDWNYEQYF.

The V and J genes are TRBV11-2 and TRBJ1-4; no clear D gene. V dropped 5 bases and J dropped 5 bases, with 18 bases sitting between them. The CDR3 length is 16 residues. Germline values: CDR1 SGHAT, CDR2 FQNNGV. The CDR3 is CASSPAGRGKNEKLFF. As DNA, the CDR3 is TGTGCCAGCAGCCCCGCCGGGAGAGGAAAGAATGAAAAACTGTTTTTT.

This clone occurred a few times. The chain links TRBV20-1 to TRBJ2-7; no clear D gene. The CDR3 is 13 amino acids. Trimming took 3 bases from V and 1 from J, leaving 10 bases between them. The V gene's germline CDR1 is DFQATT and CDR2 SNEGSKA (reference sequence). The CDR3, as DNA: TGCAGTGCTAGTGGAGCCGTTTCCTACGAGCAGTACTTC. As protein: CSASGAVSYEQYF.

This chain connects TRBV11-1 to TRBJ1-1; D is possibly TRBD1 (5 bases). Trimming pared 1 base from V and 8 bases from J, leaving 17 bases between. CDR3 length: 15 residues. CDR1 and CDR2 (germline): SGHAT, FQDESV (reference sequence). CDR3 protein: CASSLVGGSAHEAFF. For the CDR3, the DNA is TGTGCCAGCAGCTTAGTCGGGGGGTCCGCCCACGAAGCTTTCTTT.

The V gene is TRBV3-1 (or the pseudogene TRBV3-2), the J gene TRBJ1-5; TRBD1 is a possible D gene (6 bases). In germline, CDR1 is LGHDT, CDR2 YNNKEL (reference sequence). The V gene lost 1 base and the J gene lost 2 bases, with 15 bases spanning the gap. The CDR3 length is 17 residues. CDR3 DNA sequence: TGTGCCAGCAGCCAAGGGTTCGGGGGCGCCGGCAATCAGCCCCAGCATTTT. This encodes CASSQGFGGAGNQPQHF.

This clone appeared once. The rearrangement joins TRBV6-1 to TRBJ2-5, with 8 bases matching TRBD1. The CDR3 covers 17 residues. V dropped 2 bases and J dropped 5; count of bases not matched to a gene: 13. CDR1 MNHNS and CDR2 SASEGT come from the germline V gene. CDR3 amino acids: CASSEYLAGGIGETQYF. The CDR3 DNA follows: TGTGCCAGCAGTGAATACTTGGCAGGGGGCATTGGGGAGACCCAGTACTTC.

The chain employs TRBV24-1 and TRBJ2-2; 8 bases agree with TRBD1. Germline CDR1 and CDR2: KGHDR and SFDVKD. The length of the CDR3 is 14 residues. V lost 8 bases and J lost 7; bases outside the gene matches: 8. CDR3 region: CATMDRAYGGELFF. Here the CDR3 DNA reads TGTGCCACCATGGACAGGGCGTATGGCGGGGAGCTGTTTTTT.

This sequence joins TRBV28 and TRBJ1-6; D gene ambiguous. The CDR3 has 15 amino acids. Trimming took 3 bases from V and 3 from J, leaving 9 bases between them. Germline V gives CDR1 MDHEN, CDR2 SYDVKM. For the CDR3, the DNA is TGTGCCAGCAGTTTTGGGAGTTTCTATAATTCACCCCTCCACTTT. Its protein is CASSFGSFYNSPLHF.